Detailed here is one TCR beta chain. This record comes from a study of T cell changes during pregnancy in multiple sclerosis. Clones were read by immunoSEQ multiplex PCR, and TCRdb kept only the in-frame ones, dropping some. Of tens of thousands of clones listed, 85% to 95% were seen once; the top ten hold approximately 0.61%. Deletions cut 3 bases from V and 0 bases from J, with 13 bases between. Germline values: CDR1 SGHTS, CDR2 YDEGEE. The CDR3 has 15 residues. This clonotype originated in a female donor with multiple sclerosis, enrolled in a pregnancy study. The chain joins TRBV5-8 to TRBJ2-7; D is possibly TRBD1 (6 bases). The sample consisted of CD4+ T cells from peripheral blood mononuclear cells, taken in the third trimester of pregnancy. DNA of the CDR3: TGTGCCAGCAGCTCCAGGGGCTATAGCTCCTACGAGCAGTACTTC. Translation gives CASSSRGYSSYEQYF.